The 32 T cell receptor beta chains below come from one sample, sequenced in a study of identical twins. TCRdb used MiXCR to reprocess the 5' RACE reads, holding one entry per CDR3 protein. Of hundreds of thousands of distinct CDR3 sequences listed, about 20% were seen once; the top ten hold around 12%. These data were also reused for a study on T cells expressing NK-cell markers.

Sequenced sample: PBMCs. The origin of the receptors is a woman in her late teens or twenties in good health.

This sequence joins TRBV6-1 and TRBJ2-2, with D hard to call. Germline CDR1 reads MNHNS; CDR2 reads SASEGT. The ends were cut back, 6 bases at V and 5 bases at J, with 13 bases in the middle. The CDR3 totals 14 residues. CDR3: CASSPPDLTGELFF. The CDR3 region has the DNA TGTGCCAGCAGCCCTCCGGACCTGACCGGGGAGCTGTTTTTT.

This clonotype was picked up a small number of times. This chain uses TRBV4-3 with TRBJ1-1; D gene unclear. Germline loops: CDR1 LGHNA, CDR2 YSLEER. CDR3 size: 15 residues. V lost 0 bases and J lost 1, with 9 bases in between. In DNA, the CDR3 is TGCGCCAGCAGCCAAGAAGCAGGAAAGAACACTGAAGCTTTCTTT. This translates into CASSQEAGKNTEAFF.

This clonotype has only a few counts. The chain combines TRBV12-3 or TRBV12-4 with TRBJ1-5, with D unresolved. The CDR3 loop spans 14 amino acids. Deletions cut 6 bases from V and 3 bases from J, with 12 bases between. The CDR3 loop is CASRPTGFNQPQHF. The DNA of the CDR3 is TGTGCCAGCAGACCGACGGGATTCAATCAGCCCCAGCATTTT.

The chain uses TRBV5-8 and TRBJ2-1; 10 nucleotides agree with TRBD1. V was clipped by 5 bases and J by 6 bases; unmatched bases: 8. CDR1 is SGHTS and CDR2 is YDEGEE in the germline V gene. The CDR3 sequence is 15 residues long. In DNA form, the CDR3 reads TGTGCCAGCAGGGCCGGGACAGGGGCCCCCAATGAGCAGTTCTTC. Its protein product is CASRAGTGAPNEQFF.

This clonotype was counted between two and nine times. The rearrangement uses TRBV6-2 or TRBV6-3 and TRBJ2-7; D is ambiguous. V lost 2 bases and J 1 base, leaving 6 bases between the germline ends. The germline CDR1 and CDR2 sequences are MNHEY and SVGEGT. This CDR3 comprises 13 residues. CDR3 sequence (DNA): TGTGCCAGCAGTTACCGGCAGTCCTACGAGCAGTACTTC. Protein product: CASSYRQSYEQYF.

Here the CDR3 reads CASSLAPLPNEKLFF. The CDR3 region has the DNA TGTGCCAGCAGCTTAGCACCATTACCTAATGAAAAACTGTTTTTT. V is TRBV11-2 and J is TRBJ1-4; unclear D gene. The CDR3 consists of 15 residues. V lost 1 base to trimming and J lost 3 bases, with 9 bases between them. Germline loops: CDR1 SGHAT, CDR2 FQNNGV.

This clonotype was picked up a small number of times. The CDR3 DNA is TGTGCCAGCAGTCCGTCCCGGGACAACTCTGGGGCCAACGTCCTGACTTTC. Protein product: CASSPSRDNSGANVLTF. The V and J genes are TRBV5-5 and TRBJ2-6, with D tentatively TRBD1 (6 bases). The V gene's germline CDR1 is SGHKS and CDR2 YYEKEE (reference sequence). The CDR3 totals 17 residues. Trimming removed 5 bases from V and 0 bases from J, with 15 bases in between.

This clonotype was seen a handful of times. This chain links TRBV4-1 with TRBJ1-2; 11 bases are shared with TRBD1. V lost 3 bases, J lost 0 bases, and 9 bases stayed unmatched. Germline CDR1 and CDR2: MGHRA and YSYEKL. The CDR3 loop spans 18 amino acids. CDR3 amino acids: CASSQIGQGARANYGYTF. The CDR3 nucleotides read TGCGCCAGCAGCCAGATAGGACAGGGGGCGAGGGCTAACTATGGCTACACCTTC.

The chain is built from TRBV5-1 and TRBJ2-3, with 8 bases fitting TRBD2. The CDR3 contains 15 residues. Germline CDR1 is SGHRS and CDR2 is YFSETQ. J lost 6 bases, V lost 0 bases, and 6 bases had no gene match. The DNA for the CDR3 is TGCGCCAGCAGCTTGGCGGTTCAGCGGGGGGATACGCAGTATTTT. Protein sequence: CASSLAVQRGDTQYF.

This chain joins TRBV10-3 and TRBJ2-1; 8 nucleotides line up with TRBD2. Looked up from germline, CDR1 is ENHRY and CDR2 is SYGVKD. Trimming took 9 bases from V and 3 from J; bases not matched to a gene: 4. The CDR3 consists of 13 residues. For the CDR3, the DNA is TGTGCCATGAGGGGACTAGACTACAATGAGCAGTTCTTC. Protein sequence: CAMRGLDYNEQFF.

This clonotype was detected a few times. This chain joins TRBV27 and TRBJ1-6; D gene ambiguous. The germline V gene has CDR1 MNHEY and CDR2 SMNVEV (reference sequence). This CDR3 spans 12 amino acids. The V and J ends lost 3 bases and 10 bases respectively, with 7 bases between them. The CDR3 bases are TGTGCCAGCAGTTTCCGTGGGTCACCCCTCCACTTT. Amino acids: CASSFRGSPLHF.

The chain joins TRBV29-1 to TRBJ1-2; D remains ambiguous. This CDR3 is 13 amino acids long. The V gene's germline CDR1 is SQVTM and CDR2 ANQGSEA. V lost 0 bases, J lost 4 bases, and 9 bases lay in between. The CDR3, as DNA: TGCAGCGTTGAAGACCTACTAGGCTATGGCTACACCTTC. It codes for CSVEDLLGYGYTF.

Concerning this clonotype itself: Being one base from a much bigger clone, this may be a read error. The chain combines TRBV12-3 or TRBV12-4 with TRBJ1-2, with D hard to call. CDR3 size: 10 residues. V was shortened by 5 bases and J by 6 bases, with 4 bases between the two germline ends. The CDR3 coding sequence is TGTGCCAGCAGTGGGGATGGCTACACCTTC. Protein product: CASSGDGYTF.

V is TRBV20-1 and J is TRBJ2-3, with 7 bases that match TRBD2. Germline V gene data show CDR1 as DFQATT and CDR2 as SNEGSKA (reference sequence). The CDR3 totals 10 residues. The V segment lost 6 bases and the J segment 8 bases; nucleotides outside the gene matches: 2. The CDR3 DNA sequence: TGCAGTGCGACGGGGGGTACGCAGTATTTT. This codes for CSATGGTQYF.

The CDR3 spells CASSQAARGLAEAFF. The CDR3 DNA reads TGTGCCAGTTCCCAAGCGGCCAGGGGTTTAGCTGAAGCTTTCTTT. V is TRBV6-1 and J is TRBJ1-1, with D maybe TRBD1 (6 bases). V dropped 9 bases and J dropped 6 bases, with 23 bases sitting between them. Germline assignment: CDR1 MNHNS and CDR2 SASEGT. The CDR3 covers 15 residues.

The chain's CDR3 is CASSLGWAYEQYF. The CDR3 DNA reads TGCGCCAGCAGCTTGGGGTGGGCGTACGAGCAGTACTTC. The chain joins TRBV5-1 to TRBJ2-7, with unresolved D. The V gene lost 0 bases and the J gene lost 4 bases, with 8 bases spanning the gap. This CDR3 contains 13 residues. Per the germline V gene, CDR1 is SGHRS and CDR2 is YFSETQ.

In this sample, this clonotype turned up a few times. V is TRBV12-3 or TRBV12-4 and J is TRBJ2-7; D ambiguous. Trimming cost V 7 bases and J 0 bases, with 7 bases left between them. The CDR3 has 12 amino acids. In DNA form, the CDR3 reads TGTGCCAGCACCTTGGACTCCTACGAGCAGTACTTC. This gives the protein CASTLDSYEQYF.

This clonotype was counted ten times or more. The chain uses TRBV5-5 and TRBJ2-7; weak D call: TRBD1 (5 bases). Per germline, CDR1 SGHKS and CDR2 YYEKEE (reference sequence). The germline V and J ends were trimmed by 5 bases and 2 bases, with 11 bases remaining between them. The CDR3 has 13 amino acids. The CDR3 DNA reads as TGTGCCAGCAGTTTGAGACAGACCTACGAGCAGTACTTC. Protein sequence: CASSLRQTYEQYF.

The chain carries TRBV19 and TRBJ2-6; a possible D gene is TRBD1 (5 bases). In germline, CDR1 is LNHDA, CDR2 SQIVND (reference sequence). V was shortened by 4 bases and J by 3 bases, with 10 bases between the two germline ends. This CDR3 contains 15 residues. CDR3 amino acids: CASSTPGYGANVLTF. CDR3 DNA: TGTGCCAGTAGTACCCCAGGGTATGGGGCCAACGTCCTGACTTTC.

A few counts support this clonotype. The rearrangement links TRBV21-1 to TRBJ2-7; no DNA check was done on the table's D call, TRBD1. TRBV21-1 constitutes a pseudogene. The CDR3 consists of 18 residues. Here the CDR3 reads CASNDRRGGRNISYEQYF. The CDR3 DNA reads TGTGCCAGCAACGACCGGAGGGGGGGGCGTAACATCTCCTACGAGCAGTACTTC.

Here the CDR3 reads CASSPIAHEQYF. The DNA of the CDR3 is TGTGCCAGCAGCCCCATAGCCCACGAGCAGTACTTC. This chain links TRBV7-2 with TRBJ2-7; no firm D call. This CDR3 is 12 amino acids long. V was clipped by 5 bases and J by 5 bases, with 10 bases between them. The germline V gene encodes CDR1 SGHTA and CDR2 FQGNSA.

V usage is TRBV12-3 or TRBV12-4 and J usage is TRBJ2-5; perhaps TRBD2 as D (5 bases). The CDR3 extends over 13 amino acids. Trimming shortened V by 5 bases and J by 3 bases, and 10 bases separated the two germline ends. For the CDR3, the DNA is TGTGCCAGCAGTGATCTAGCAGAAGAGACCCAGTACTTC. Translating it yields CASSDLAEETQYF.

The chain uses TRBV29-1 and TRBJ2-2, with 8 bases identical to TRBD2. The CDR3 sequence is 18 residues long. Germline V gene data show CDR1 as SQVTM and CDR2 as ANQGSEA. Unmatched junction bases numbered 13, after V lost 4 bases and J lost 0 bases. In nucleotides, the CDR3 is TGCAGCGTTGTGTTAAGAGCGGGAGAAGGCTCGAACACCGGGGAGCTGTTTTTT. This codes for CSVVLRAGEGSNTGELFF.

The rearrangement joins TRBV24-1 to TRBJ2-1; TRBD2 might be the D (6 bases). The germline V and J ends were trimmed by 5 bases and 3 bases, with 16 bases remaining between them. The CDR3 has 16 residues. CDR1 is KGHDR, CDR2 SFDVKD, per germline. CDR3 sequence: CATSGPGAGGYNEQFF. CDR3 nucleotides: TGTGCCACCAGTGGGCCAGGAGCGGGCGGCTACAATGAGCAGTTCTTC.

This clonotype occurred a few times. This sequence joins TRBV5-1 and TRBJ1-2; D ambiguous. There are 13 residues in the CDR3. Germline CDR1 and CDR2: SGHRS and YFSETQ. V dropped 2 bases and J dropped 8 bases, with 13 bases sitting between them. In DNA form, the CDR3 reads TGCGCCAGCAGCTTAAGCGACGCGGGCGGCTACACCTTC. This codes for CASSLSDAGGYTF.

The chain uses TRBV10-3 and TRBJ2-1; D unclear. V was clipped by 9 bases and J by 3 bases, with 12 bases between them. CDR1 and CDR2 (germline): ENHRY, SYGVKD. This CDR3 has 13 amino acids. The CDR3: CAILSGRYNEQFF. Here the CDR3 DNA reads TGTGCCATACTAAGTGGTCGCTACAATGAGCAGTTCTTC.

The chain is built from TRBV20-1 and TRBJ2-3; TRBD2 might be the D (6 bases). The CDR3 covers 16 residues. V was clipped by 8 bases and J by 0 bases, with 21 bases between them. Germline V lookup: CDR1 DFQATT, CDR2 SNEGSKA (reference sequence). CDR3 sequence reads: CSPDQAGTSSTDTQYF. The CDR3 DNA reads as TGCAGTCCCGACCAAGCGGGCACCTCTAGCACAGATACGCAGTATTTT.

The chain joins TRBV18 to TRBJ1-2; D perhaps matches TRBD1 (6 bases). V lost 4 bases, J lost 0 bases, and 12 bases lay in between. The CDR3 is 15 amino acids. The V gene's germline CDR1 is KGHSH and CDR2 LQKENI. The chain's CDR3 is CASSQGQPTNYGYTF. CDR3 sequence (DNA): TGTGCCAGCTCACAAGGACAGCCCACTAACTATGGCTACACCTTC. The full variable domain, its missing parts supplied by reference TRBV18 and TRBJ1-2, is NAGVMQNPRHLVRRRGQEARLRCSPMKGHSHVYWYRQLPEEGLKFMVYLQKENIIDESGMPKERFSAEFPKEGPSILRIQQVVRGDSAAYFCASSQGQPTNYGYTFGSGTRLTVV.

As for this clonotype: A much larger clone differs from this one at a single base, so this may be a read error. The chain combines TRBV3-1 with TRBJ2-4; tentative D call: TRBD2 (5 bases). The CDR3 has 17 amino acids. Germline V gives CDR1 LGHDT, CDR2 YNNKEL (reference sequence). The CDR3 sequence is CASCQGLSGRSKNIQYF. The CDR3 bases are TGTGCCAGCTGCCAAGGATTGTCGGGAAGGAGCAAAAACATTCAGTACTTC.

The chain has TRBV5-1 and TRBJ2-3; possible D gene TRBD2, 5 bases. CDR3 size: 15 residues. V was trimmed by 2 bases and J by 1 base, leaving 11 bases between them. Germline CDR1 is SGHRS and CDR2 is YFSETQ. The CDR3 DNA is TGCGCCAGCAGCTTACTGGGGAGTCGCACAGATACGCAGTATTTT. As protein: CASSLLGSRTDTQYF.

In its sample, this clonotype was seen a few times. This chain connects TRBV20-1 to TRBJ2-7; D is perhaps TRBD2 (5 bases). V lost 0 bases to trimming and J lost 6 bases, with 9 bases between them. The CDR3 runs to 12 residues. Germline values: CDR1 DFQATT, CDR2 SNEGSKA (reference sequence). CDR3 in amino acids: CSARDHGVEQYF. CDR3 DNA sequence: TGCAGTGCTAGAGATCACGGGGTCGAGCAGTACTTC.

This clonotype was observed a handful of times. V and J are TRBV20-1 and TRBJ2-5; tentatively, D is TRBD1 (6 bases). CDR3 length equals 13 residues. The germline V and J ends were trimmed by 7 bases and 0 bases, with 12 bases remaining between them. Germline CDR1 and CDR2: DFQATT and SNEGSKA (reference sequence). The CDR3 loop reads CSGGHPHQETQYF. CDR3 bases: TGCAGTGGGGGGCATCCGCACCAAGAGACCCAGTACTTC.